This TCR beta chain came from a study of T cells in Graves' hyperthyroidism and ophthalmopathy. TCR beta CDR3 regions were amplified from RNA. TCR CDR3 regions were first amplified by RT-PCR with HTBI primers. TCRdb independently ran MiXCR on the multiplex PCR reads; one entry per CDR3 protein. The table includes about 560,000 distinct CDR3 sequences, 15% to 20% detected once. Germline V gene sequence: CDR1 WNHNN, CDR2 SYGVQD (reference sequence). The V end lost 8 bases, the J end lost 2 bases, and 19 bases lay between the germline ends. CDR3 length: 15 amino acids. The clonotype comes from a woman younger than 30 with Graves' hyperthyroidism. The chain links TRBV10-1 to TRBJ2-7; no definite D call. Sequencing input: blood. CDR3 region: CASRADAVAPYEQYF. CDR3 in DNA: TGCGCCAGCCGTGCCGACGCGGTAGCCCCCTACGAGCAGTACTTC.